This entry lists 4 T cell receptor beta chains sequenced from one sample in a study of blood T cell repertoires in COVID-19. Sequencing was performed with immunoSEQ multiplex PCR; in TCRdb, only in-frame clones are kept and a portion is missing. The sample has hundreds of thousands of clones; roughly nine tenths are singletons. Sequenced sample: PBMCs or T cells enriched from blood (not recorded which). All receptors come from a man in his sixties who had recovered from COVID-19.

V is TRBV27 and J is TRBJ1-2; 9 bases match TRBD1. The V gene end was trimmed by 5 bases and the J gene end by 5 bases; junction bases not matched to a gene: 12. The CDR3 is made up of 16 amino acids. From germline, CDR1 is MNHEY and CDR2 SMNVEV (reference sequence). The CDR3 region is CASSRDREVLKYGYTF. CDR3 bases: TGTGCCAGCAGTCGGGACAGGGAAGTACTCAAATATGGCTACACCTTC.

The chain is built from TRBV19 and TRBJ1-5; a weak D match, TRBD1 (5 bases). Per the germline V gene, CDR1 is LNHDA and CDR2 is SQIVND (reference sequence). This CDR3 comprises 14 residues. V was pared by 5 bases and J by 6 bases, with 14 bases between. Here the CDR3 reads CASSQTDSVQPQHF. The CDR3 nucleotides read TGTGCCAGTAGTCAGACAGACTCGGTTCAGCCCCAGCATTTT.

The rearrangement joins TRBV5-1 to TRBJ2-1, with TRBD1 identical over 7 bases. The CDR3 covers 15 residues. CDR1 and CDR2 (germline): SGHRS, YFSETQ. Trimming cost V 4 bases and J 5 bases; bases outside gene matches: 9. Written as DNA, the CDR3 is TGCGCCAGCAGCCAAGGACAGGTGCGCGACAATGAGCAGTTCTTC. As protein: CASSQGQVRDNEQFF. The full variable domain, in which reference TRBV5-1 and TRBJ2-1 provide the parts outside the CDR3, is KAGVTQTPRYLIKTRGQQVTLSCSPISGHRSVSWYQQTPGQGLQFLFEYFSETQRNKGNFPGRFSGRQFSNSRSEMNVSTLELGDSALYLCASSQGQVRDNEQFFGPGTRLTVL.

V usage is TRBV19 and J usage is TRBJ1-6; 7 bases align to TRBD1. Germline V CDR1 and CDR2: LNHDA, SQIVND (reference sequence). With V trimmed by 6 bases and J by 7 bases, 6 bases remained unmatched. The CDR3 length is 14 residues. The CDR3 spells CASRTGYDNSPLHF. The CDR3 DNA follows: TGTGCCAGTAGGACAGGGTATGACAATTCACCCCTCCACTTT.